This T cell receptor beta chain is from a study of lymphopenia after photon versus proton radiotherapy. Whole-study results and caveats: Oligoclonal CD8+ Temra expansion after nadir drove photon patients' diversity drop. Post-nadir TCR diversity decline inversely tracked overall survival among those who died. Under photons, naive T cells and diversity fell while effector/memory populations rose.

Assay used: immunoSEQ multiplex PCR; TCRdb lists only in-frame clones, some missing. The table shows about 70,000 clones, with roughly 92% occurring only once. Comment on this clone: Its specificity is not known.

V shed 2 bases and J 3 bases; nucleotides not matched to a gene: 1. Germline V gene lookup returns CDR1 SGHRS and CDR2 YFSETQ. The CDR3 totals 13 residues. The sequencing here drew on peripheral blood, taken from a patient treated with photon-based radiotherapy. This sequence was found in a woman aged 40-49 years with cholangiocarcinoma. The rearrangement links TRBV5-1 to TRBJ1-1; 7 nucleotides match TRBD1. CDR3 bases: TGCGCCAGCAGCTTTGACAGGGACACTGAAGCTTTCTTT. Amino acid sequence: CASSFDRDTEAFF.